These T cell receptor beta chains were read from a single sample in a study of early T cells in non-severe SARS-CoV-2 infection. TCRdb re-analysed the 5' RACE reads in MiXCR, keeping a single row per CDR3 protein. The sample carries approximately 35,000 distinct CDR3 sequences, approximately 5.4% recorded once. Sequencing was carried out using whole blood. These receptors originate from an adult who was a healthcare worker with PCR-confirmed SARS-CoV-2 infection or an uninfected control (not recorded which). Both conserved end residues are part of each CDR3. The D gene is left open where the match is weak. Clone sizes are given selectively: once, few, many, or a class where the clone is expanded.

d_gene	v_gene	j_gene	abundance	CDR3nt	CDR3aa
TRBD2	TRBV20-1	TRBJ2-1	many	TGCAGTGCGACCACTAGCGGGGGATACAATGAGCAGTTCTTC	CSATTSGGYNEQFF
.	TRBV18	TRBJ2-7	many	TGTGCCAGCTCACCAGGCAGGAGAACCTACGAGCAGTACTTC	CASSPGRRTYEQYF
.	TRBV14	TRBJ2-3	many	TGTGCCAGCAGCCTTAGCGGTCTTAGCACAGATACGCAGTATTTT	CASSLSGLSTDTQYF
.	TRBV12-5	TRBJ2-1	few	TGTGCTAGTGTTTTGGTACGAGTCCTGGGCTCCCCTCGCAATGAGCAGTTCTTC	CASVLVRVLGSPRNEQFF
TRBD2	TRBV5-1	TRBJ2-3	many	TGCGCCAGCAGCTTGGGCGGGGGGGCCACAGATACGCAGTATTTT	CASSLGGGATDTQYF
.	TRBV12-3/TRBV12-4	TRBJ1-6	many	TGTGCCAGCAGTCCGGACAGTTGGGATTCACCCCTCCACTTT	CASSPDSWDSPLHF
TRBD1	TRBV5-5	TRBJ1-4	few	TGTGCCAGCAGCTCGGACTTACAGGGGGCGCGTGAAAAACTGTTTTTT	CASSSDLQGAREKLFF
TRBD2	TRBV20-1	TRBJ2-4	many	TGCAGTGCTAGAGGGCCGGGGGGAAACATTCAGTACTTC	CSARGPGGNIQYF
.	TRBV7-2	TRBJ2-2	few	TGTGCCAGCAGCCCCCAGGGGAGGACCGGGGAGCTGTTTTTT	CASSPQGRTGELFF
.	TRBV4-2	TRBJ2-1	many	TGTGCCAGCAGCCAAGCTCTTCAGGCAAGCTCCTACAATGAGCAGTTCTTC	CASSQALQASSYNEQFF
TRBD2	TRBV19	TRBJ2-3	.	TGTGCCAGTAGTATCGGCCTAGCGGGGATTTCCACAGATACGCAGTATTTT	CASSIGLAGISTDTQYF
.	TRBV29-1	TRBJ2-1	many	TGCAGCGTGCAGGGTAGGAGCTCCTACAATGAGCAGTTCTTC	CSVQGRSSYNEQFF
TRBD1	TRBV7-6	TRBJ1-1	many	TGTGCCAGCAGCCCGCGAATTCCGGGACAGGGGGTGAACAGACTTAAGAACACTGAAGCTTTCTTT	CASSPRIPGQGVNRLKNTEAFF
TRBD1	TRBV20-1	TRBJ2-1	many	TGCAGTGCTAGAGATTTTTCCGGGACAGTCGACAATGAGCAGTTCTTC	CSARDFSGTVDNEQFF
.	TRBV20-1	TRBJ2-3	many	TGCAGTGCAACAGGGACGGCAGATACGCAGTATTTT	CSATGTADTQYF
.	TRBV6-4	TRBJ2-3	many	TGTGCCAGCAGTGAGGAGACTACAGGTGCAGATACGCAGTATTTT	CASSEETTGADTQYF
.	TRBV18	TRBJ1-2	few	TGTGCCAGCTCACCACTCTGGAGAACAAGACTTTACACCTTC	CASSPLWRTRLYTF
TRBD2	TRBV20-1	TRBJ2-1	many	TGCAGCCTCAGCGGGGGGCTAAACAATGAGCAGTTCTTC	CSLSGGLNNEQFF
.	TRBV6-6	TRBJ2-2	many	TGTGCCAGCAGAGGCCAAGGGGCAGGGGTGGACACCGGGGAGCTGTTTTTT	CASRGQGAGVDTGELFF
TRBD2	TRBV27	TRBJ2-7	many	TGTGCCAGCAGTTTGTCCAGCGGGGCACCCCCCGAGCAGTACTTC	CASSLSSGAPPEQYF
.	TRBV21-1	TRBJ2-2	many	TGTGCCAGCAGCAACCAGGGGACGAACACCGGGGAGCTGTTTTTT	CASSNQGTNTGELFF
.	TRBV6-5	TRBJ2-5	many	TGTGCCAGCAGTTACCCCCCGGAGACCCAGTACTTC	CASSYPPETQYF
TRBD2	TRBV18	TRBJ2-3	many	TGTGCCAGCTCACCACCTGGGCTAGCGGGGGGCACAGATACGCAGTATTTT	CASSPPGLAGGTDTQYF
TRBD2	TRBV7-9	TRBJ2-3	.	TGTGCCAGCAGCACTAGCGGCCTGACCGCAGATACGCAGTATTTT	CASSTSGLTADTQYF
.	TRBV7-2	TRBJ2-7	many	TGTGCCAGCAGCCAGGACTCCCTCTCCTACGAGCAGTACTTC	CASSQDSLSYEQYF
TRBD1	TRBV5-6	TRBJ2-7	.	TGTGCCAGCAGCCGTATACAGGGGTATCACGAGCAGTACTTC	CASSRIQGYHEQYF
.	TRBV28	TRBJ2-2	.	TGTGCCAGCAGTTTGACCACCGGGGAGCTGTTTTTT	CASSLTTGELFF
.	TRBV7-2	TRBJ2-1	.	TGTGCCAGCAGCTTAGCTAAGGGTTACAATGAGCAGTTCTTC	CASSLAKGYNEQFF
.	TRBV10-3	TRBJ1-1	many	TGTGCCATCAGTGAAACCCAGGGGTGGGGGACTGAAGCTTTCTTT	CAISETQGWGTEAFF
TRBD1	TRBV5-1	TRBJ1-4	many	TGCGCCAGCAGCAGACAGGGGTCGGTTGAAAAACTGTTTTTT	CASSRQGSVEKLFF
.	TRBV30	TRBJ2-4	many	TGTGCCTGGAGTGCTCTAGGGACCGCAAACATTCAGTACTTC	CAWSALGTANIQYF
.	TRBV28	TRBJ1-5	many	TGTGCCAGCACCTCCCCGGGAAGGGCTGGGCAGCCCCAGCATTTT	CASTSPGRAGQPQHF